This is a list of T cell receptor beta chains from one sample in a study of blood T cell repertoires in COVID-19. This table comes from immunoSEQ multiplex PCR, and its TCRdb copy is limited to in-frame clones, with some not included. In the table there are approximately 60,000 clones, 70% to 90% of which are singletons. Specimen: peripheral blood. Source of these receptors: a man aged 45-60 years with active COVID-19. Each CDR3 is given without its conserved first and last residue. Clone size is given for some rows only: seen once, a few or many times, or a class if the clone is expanded.

TRBJ1-1 - TRBV9 ASSVGDRGYEAF
TRBJ2-1 - TRBV6-4 ASSPGSYNEQF
TRBJ2-1 - TRBV7-9 ASSLSGGRRYNEQF
TRBJ2-5 - TRBV6-5 ASTNGGETQY
TRBJ2-7 once TRBV18 ASSPGQGTHEQY
TRBJ1-1 - TRBV15 ATSRDRENTEAF
TRBJ1-5 few TRBV4-3 ASSQGESQPQH
TRBJ1-3 - TRBV18 ASSPPGQDYSGNTIY
TRBJ1-4 once TRBV5-1 ASSLGGGGLWEKLF
TRBJ2-2 - TRBV10-3 AISVGGAGELF
TRBJ1-2 - TRBV3-1/TRBV3-2 ASSQGLTRNYGYT
TRBJ1-5 - TRBV3-1/TRBV3-2 ASSQQGARQPQH
TRBJ2-1 once TRBV12-3/TRBV12-4 ASTPLTYNEQF
TRBJ2-1 - TRBV6-5 ASSYTGRPSNEQF
TRBJ2-5 - TRBV4-2 ASSQERLRRGTQY
TRBJ2-7 - TRBV6-6 ASSWGLAYEQY
TRBJ1-6 - TRBV28 ASRLWRENSPLH
TRBJ1-1 few TRBV6-5 ASSTTPNTEAF
TRBJ1-1 - TRBV3-1/TRBV3-2 ASSQVRTGSPEAF
TRBJ2-3 - TRBV6-1 ASSELQGSTDTQY
TRBJ1-4 few TRBV5-6 ASSLKTGGNEKLF
TRBJ2-7 - TRBV4-1 ASSHRIGTGDHEQY
TRBJ2-2 - TRBV27 ASSQGADTGELF
TRBJ2-5 once TRBV28 ASSFAGQGGETQY
TRBJ1-2 - TRBV5-4 AVWGVYGYT
TRBJ2-7 - TRBV11-3 ASSFILFRGAGFYYEQY
TRBJ2-3 - TRBV27 ASSLASGQRADTQY
TRBJ2-7 - TRBV3-1/TRBV3-2 ASSQGGRRGGRYEQY
TRBJ1-2 - TRBV3-1/TRBV3-2 ASSPGARGLGYGYT
TRBJ1-4 - TRBV28 ASSPAGATNEKLF
TRBJ1-3 - TRBV5-1 ASSFTGGREGNTIY
TRBJ2-2 once TRBV24-1 ATSDPTGSRELF
TRBJ2-5 - TRBV5-1 ASSAVRNSLGETQY
TRBJ2-3 - TRBV6-5 ASSLYRGGGTDTQY
TRBJ2-5 few TRBV19 ASSTFFSGRGQETQY
TRBJ1-2 - TRBV7-9 ASSLAYQAGTGNNGYT
TRBJ2-7 - TRBV19 ASSRARGGQQY
TRBJ2-7 few TRBV25-1 ASRGTSGSWQY
TRBJ2-2 - TRBV5-1 ASSFLAGDTGELF
TRBJ2-1 - TRBV11-3 ASSLGTENEQF
TRBJ2-2 - TRBV12-5 ASAAANTGELF
TRBJ2-3 once TRBV7-9 ASSFPPRASLAGVDTQY